This is a list of T cell receptor beta chains from one sample in a study of early T cells in non-severe SARS-CoV-2 infection. TCRdb used MiXCR to reprocess the 5' RACE reads, holding one entry per CDR3 protein. In the table there are about 60,000 distinct CDR3 sequences, around 9% of which are singletons. The sequenced sample consisted of whole blood. The receptors were gathered from an adult who was a healthcare worker with PCR-confirmed SARS-CoV-2 infection or an uninfected control (not recorded which). Each CDR3 is given with its conserved first and last residue. D genes are given only for firm matches. The listing skips clone size in some rows; elsewhere it reads once, few, many or a size class.

V gene: TRBV9
D gene: NA
J gene: TRBJ2-1
clone size: few
CDR3 DNA: TGTGCCAGCAGCGTAGCCCCGATGGATGAGCAGTTCTTC
CDR3 protein: CASSVAPMDEQFF

V gene: TRBV7-3
D gene: TRBD2
J gene: TRBJ2-1
clone size: many
CDR3 DNA: TGTGCCAGCAGCGCCCCGACTAGCGTAATTTCCAATGAGCAGTTCTTC
CDR3 protein: CASSAPTSVISNEQFF

V gene: TRBV7-6
D gene: NA
J gene: TRBJ2-7
clone size: few
CDR3 DNA: TGTGCCAGCAGCCTAGGTGTTGGAGAGCAGTACTTC
CDR3 protein: CASSLGVGEQYF

V gene: TRBV28
D gene: NA
J gene: TRBJ2-6
clone size: few
CDR3 DNA: TGTGCCAGCCGGGGGGCCAACGTCCTGACTTTC
CDR3 protein: CASRGANVLTF

V gene: TRBV2
D gene: NA
J gene: TRBJ2-2
clone size: few
CDR3 DNA: TGTGCCAGCATGGGCCGGGAGAAGATCACCGGGGAGCTGTTTTTT
CDR3 protein: CASMGREKITGELFF

V gene: TRBV7-3
D gene: TRBD1
J gene: TRBJ2-4
clone size: few
CDR3 DNA: TGTGCCAGCAGCTCCCTCTTTCGGACAGGGGGAGACATTCAGTACTTC
CDR3 protein: CASSSLFRTGGDIQYF

V gene: TRBV20-1
D gene: TRBD2
J gene: TRBJ2-7
clone size: NA
CDR3 DNA: TGCAGTGGTAGCGGGGGCGAGCAGTACTTC
CDR3 protein: CSGSGGEQYF

V gene: TRBV18
D gene: TRBD1
J gene: TRBJ2-1
clone size: many
CDR3 DNA: TGTGCCAGCTCACCACGATTGGCGGGACAGGACAATGAGCAGTTCTTC
CDR3 protein: CASSPRLAGQDNEQFF

V gene: TRBV28
D gene: NA
J gene: TRBJ1-1
clone size: few
CDR3 DNA: TGTGCCAGCAGTCCCGTTGGGGGGAGGGTGAACACTGAAGCTTTCTTT
CDR3 protein: CASSPVGGRVNTEAFF

V gene: TRBV11-2
D gene: NA
J gene: TRBJ1-1
clone size: many
CDR3 DNA: TGTGCCAGCAGCTTAACAGGACGGATAGGCACTGAAGCTTTCTTT
CDR3 protein: CASSLTGRIGTEAFF

V gene: TRBV5-1
D gene: NA
J gene: TRBJ2-2
clone size: many
CDR3 DNA: TGCGCCAGCAGCTCCCTGGGGACGGTGAACACCGGGGAGCTGTTTTTT
CDR3 protein: CASSSLGTVNTGELFF

V gene: TRBV7-2
D gene: TRBD2
J gene: TRBJ2-1
clone size: many
CDR3 DNA: TGTGCCAGCAATTACGGGGGGGTCTACAATGAGCAGTTCTTC
CDR3 protein: CASNYGGVYNEQFF

V gene: TRBV29-1
D gene: NA
J gene: TRBJ2-1
clone size: few
CDR3 DNA: TGCAGCGTTGAAGTCGGCCAAGGGCAGTTCTTC
CDR3 protein: CSVEVGQGQFF

V gene: TRBV6-1
D gene: TRBD2
J gene: TRBJ2-1
clone size: few
CDR3 DNA: TGTGCCAGCAGCCGAGGGCGGGAGGCCCCCTACAATGAGCAGTTCTTC
CDR3 protein: CASSRGREAPYNEQFF

V gene: TRBV7-6
D gene: TRBD1
J gene: TRBJ2-1
clone size: few
CDR3 DNA: TGTGCCAGCAGCTTAGGCGGGACAGGGATCGATGAGCAGTTCTTC
CDR3 protein: CASSLGGTGIDEQFF

V gene: TRBV11-3
D gene: TRBD2
J gene: TRBJ2-1
clone size: few
CDR3 DNA: TGTGCCAGCAGCCCCCGGGTAGCGGGATACAATGAGCAGTTCTTC
CDR3 protein: CASSPRVAGYNEQFF

V gene: TRBV11-2
D gene: NA
J gene: TRBJ2-1
clone size: few
CDR3 DNA: TGTGCCAGCAGCTTAGCGGGCGGGAACGATGAGCAGTTCTTC
CDR3 protein: CASSLAGGNDEQFF

V gene: TRBV6-2/TRBV6-3
D gene: TRBD2
J gene: TRBJ2-3
clone size: many
CDR3 DNA: TGTGCCAGCAGTATCCGGCCTAGCGGGAGGGCTGCAGATACGCAGTATTTT
CDR3 protein: CASSIRPSGRAADTQYF

V gene: TRBV6-5
D gene: TRBD2
J gene: TRBJ2-5
clone size: NA
CDR3 DNA: TGTGCCAGCAGTTCCTTTCCGGGAGGGCGAGGGACCCAGTACTTC
CDR3 protein: CASSSFPGGRGTQYF

V gene: TRBV6-2/TRBV6-3
D gene: NA
J gene: TRBJ2-1
clone size: NA
CDR3 DNA: TGTGCCAGCAGTAGTCAGGGCAATGAGCAGTTCTTC
CDR3 protein: CASSSQGNEQFF

V gene: TRBV20-1
D gene: TRBD2
J gene: TRBJ2-3
clone size: many
CDR3 DNA: TGCAGTGCAAAGGGGGCTAGCGGGAGAAGGTTATTCACAGATACGCAGTATTTT
CDR3 protein: CSAKGASGRRLFTDTQYF

V gene: TRBV6-5
D gene: NA
J gene: TRBJ2-7
clone size: NA
CDR3 DNA: TGTGCCAGCAGACAGGGCTACGAGCAGTACTTC
CDR3 protein: CASRQGYEQYF

V gene: TRBV6-2/TRBV6-3
D gene: TRBD1
J gene: TRBJ2-1
clone size: many
CDR3 DNA: TGTGCCAGCAGTTCGCGGGGACAGGGGGTCTATGAGCAGTTCTTC
CDR3 protein: CASSSRGQGVYEQFF

V gene: TRBV12-3/TRBV12-4
D gene: TRBD1
J gene: TRBJ2-7
clone size: few
CDR3 DNA: TGTGCCAGCAGTCCCGACAGGGGGAGGTACGAGCAGTACTTC
CDR3 protein: CASSPDRGRYEQYF

V gene: TRBV6-5
D gene: NA
J gene: TRBJ1-1
clone size: many
CDR3 DNA: TGTGCCAGCAGTTACTCGATTGGGACAATGAACACTGAAGCTTTCTTT
CDR3 protein: CASSYSIGTMNTEAFF

V gene: TRBV5-1
D gene: TRBD2
J gene: TRBJ2-7
clone size: NA
CDR3 DNA: TGCGCCAGCAGCTTGGAACTAGCGGGCTACTACGAGCAGTACTTC
CDR3 protein: CASSLELAGYYEQYF

V gene: TRBV28
D gene: NA
J gene: TRBJ1-1
clone size: many
CDR3 DNA: TGTGCCAGCAGTTTAGTGACCATCTCATTAAGGAACACTGAAGCTTTCTTT
CDR3 protein: CASSLVTISLRNTEAFF

V gene: TRBV3-1
D gene: NA
J gene: TRBJ1-1
clone size: NA
CDR3 DNA: TGTGCCAGCAGCCAAGATCTTAACACTGAAGCTTTCTTT
CDR3 protein: CASSQDLNTEAFF

V gene: TRBV14
D gene: TRBD1
J gene: TRBJ1-2
clone size: NA
CDR3 DNA: TGTGCCAGCAGCCAAGATCCGGCTGGACAGGGGGGCGGCTACACCTTC
CDR3 protein: CASSQDPAGQGGGYTF

V gene: TRBV7-3
D gene: NA
J gene: TRBJ2-1
clone size: many
CDR3 DNA: TGTGCCAGCAGCTTAACGGTCGATCATGAGCAGTTCTTC
CDR3 protein: CASSLTVDHEQFF

V gene: TRBV7-9
D gene: NA
J gene: TRBJ2-5
clone size: few
CDR3 DNA: TGTGCCAGCACCTCAGGCCAGGGACGATTGGCGGAAGAGACCCAGTACTTC
CDR3 protein: CASTSGQGRLAEETQYF

V gene: TRBV5-1
D gene: NA
J gene: TRBJ2-4
clone size: few
CDR3 DNA: TGCGCCAGCAGCTTAGGGGTAGCCAAAAACATTCAGTACTTC
CDR3 protein: CASSLGVAKNIQYF

V gene: TRBV6-2/TRBV6-3
D gene: NA
J gene: TRBJ1-5
clone size: few
CDR3 DNA: TGTGCCAGCAGTTGGACGGCCTTGGGCCTCAATCAGCCCCAGCATTTT
CDR3 protein: CASSWTALGLNQPQHF

V gene: TRBV12-3/TRBV12-4
D gene: NA
J gene: TRBJ1-5
clone size: NA
CDR3 DNA: TGTGCCAGCAGTTTAGATGGTTATCAGCCCCAGCATTTT
CDR3 protein: CASSLDGYQPQHF

V gene: TRBV18
D gene: TRBD2
J gene: TRBJ2-7
clone size: NA
CDR3 DNA: TGTGCCAGCTCACAAAGCGGGAGCCCCTACGAGCAGTACTTC
CDR3 protein: CASSQSGSPYEQYF

V gene: TRBV10-3
D gene: TRBD1
J gene: TRBJ1-3
clone size: NA
CDR3 DNA: TGTGCCATCAGGGACAGGGGGCGAGGAAACACCATATATTTT
CDR3 protein: CAIRDRGRGNTIYF

V gene: TRBV12-3/TRBV12-4
D gene: TRBD2
J gene: TRBJ2-5
clone size: NA
CDR3 DNA: TGTGCCAGCAGACATACCGGACTAGCGGGAAGGGAGACCCAGTACTTC
CDR3 protein: CASRHTGLAGRETQYF

V gene: TRBV7-9
D gene: NA
J gene: TRBJ1-1
clone size: NA
CDR3 DNA: TGTGCCAGCAGCTTATGGTCAGTTGAAGCTTTCTTT
CDR3 protein: CASSLWSVEAFF

V gene: TRBV28
D gene: TRBD2
J gene: TRBJ2-3
clone size: many
CDR3 DNA: TGTGCCAGCAGTTTACTCTCGGGAGCGGGAGATGCAGATACGCAGTATTTT
CDR3 protein: CASSLLSGAGDADTQYF

V gene: TRBV1
D gene: NA
J gene: TRBJ1-1
clone size: once
CDR3 DNA: TGCACCAGCAGCCAACAGGGGGCTGAAGCTTTCTTT
CDR3 protein: CTSSQQGAEAFF

V gene: TRBV7-9
D gene: NA
J gene: TRBJ1-1
clone size: few
CDR3 DNA: TGTGCCAGCAGCCATAAGACGGTGAACACTGAAGCTTTCTTT
CDR3 protein: CASSHKTVNTEAFF

V gene: TRBV7-8
D gene: NA
J gene: TRBJ2-1
clone size: NA
CDR3 DNA: TGTGCCAGCAGCTCCGTAGCCTATCAGTACAATGAGCAGTTCTTC
CDR3 protein: CASSSVAYQYNEQFF

V gene: TRBV29-1
D gene: NA
J gene: TRBJ2-3
clone size: few
CDR3 DNA: TGCAGCGGGGGCGGGTCCACAGATACGCAGTATTTT
CDR3 protein: CSGGGSTDTQYF

V gene: TRBV12-3/TRBV12-4
D gene: NA
J gene: TRBJ2-3
clone size: NA
CDR3 DNA: TGTGCCAGCAGTTTGGCTCGTACGGATACGCAGTATTTT
CDR3 protein: CASSLARTDTQYF

V gene: TRBV20-1
D gene: NA
J gene: TRBJ2-3
clone size: many
CDR3 DNA: TGCAGTGCTAGAGTGGGGACCCCACTGTATTTT
CDR3 protein: CSARVGTPLYF

V gene: TRBV5-8
D gene: TRBD2
J gene: TRBJ2-3
clone size: few
CDR3 DNA: TGTGCCAGCAGCATAAACCCCGACCGGGTGAGCGGGGTAGATACGCAGTATTTT
CDR3 protein: CASSINPDRVSGVDTQYF

V gene: TRBV6-4
D gene: TRBD1
J gene: TRBJ2-3
clone size: NA
CDR3 DNA: TGTGCCAGCAGTGACTCGACAGGGGCAGATACGCAGTATTTT
CDR3 protein: CASSDSTGADTQYF

V gene: TRBV6-1
D gene: TRBD2
J gene: TRBJ2-7
clone size: many
CDR3 DNA: TGTGCCAGCGGGGTTGGACTAGCGGGAGCCTACGAGCAGTACTTC
CDR3 protein: CASGVGLAGAYEQYF

V gene: TRBV2
D gene: TRBD2
J gene: TRBJ2-3
clone size: few
CDR3 DNA: TGTGCCAGCAGCGAACTAGCGGGAAGCACAGATACGCAGTATTTT
CDR3 protein: CASSELAGSTDTQYF

V gene: TRBV4-2
D gene: TRBD2
J gene: TRBJ2-3
clone size: few
CDR3 DNA: TGTGCCAGCAGCCCCTACCCTACTAGCGGGAGTTTGGTAGATACGCAGTATTTT
CDR3 protein: CASSPYPTSGSLVDTQYF

V gene: TRBV7-2
D gene: NA
J gene: TRBJ2-5
clone size: few
CDR3 DNA: TGTGCCAGCAGCCAGGGACTTGGTTTGGAGACACAGTACTTC
CDR3 protein: CASSQGLGLETQYF

V gene: TRBV20-1
D gene: TRBD1
J gene: TRBJ2-7
clone size: NA
CDR3 DNA: TGCAGTGCCGGACCCCGGGACAGAAACCTGTACGAGCAGTACTTC
CDR3 protein: CSAGPRDRNLYEQYF

V gene: TRBV7-6
D gene: TRBD2
J gene: TRBJ2-7
clone size: NA
CDR3 DNA: TGTGCCAGCAGCCCACAAAGCGGGAGCTACGAGCAGTACTTC
CDR3 protein: CASSPQSGSYEQYF

V gene: TRBV10-3
D gene: NA
J gene: TRBJ2-4
clone size: many
CDR3 DNA: TGTGCCATCAGTGGAAATGGGGACATTCAGTACTTC
CDR3 protein: CAISGNGDIQYF

V gene: TRBV25-1
D gene: NA
J gene: TRBJ2-1
clone size: many
CDR3 DNA: TGTGCCAGCAGTGAATTAGGGGGATCGACCACCAATGAGCAGTTCTTC
CDR3 protein: CASSELGGSTTNEQFF